The 23 T cell receptor beta chains reported below all come from one sample, sequenced in a study of OX40 agonist ivuxolimab in advanced cancers. Library generation was performed with the immunoSEQ multiplex PCR assay. Drawn from immuneACCESS, this table holds only the in-frame rearrangements with V and J called that TCRdb kept. Clones are partly lost; checked studies trace under half to an unresolved V gene and leave the rest unexplained. The sample data list around 49,000 clones, and approximately 88% of these were observed just once. 15% of the sample belongs to the ten largest clones. The sample was CD4+ or CD8+ T cells sorted from blood, taken in a trial of the OX40 agonist ivuxolimab. These receptors all come from an adult with an advanced solid tumor such as melanoma, head and neck, liver or kidney cancer.

The chain combines TRBV19 with TRBJ1-1; TRBD1 is a possible D gene (5 bases). The CDR3 consists of 14 residues. Per germline, CDR1 LNHDA and CDR2 SQIVND (reference sequence). Trimming shortened V by 11 bases and J by 3 bases, and 19 bases separated the two germline ends. CDR3 in amino acids: CAAAGGGDHTEAFF. CDR3 sequence (DNA): TGTGCCGCTGCCGGGGGGGGAGACCACACTGAAGCTTTCTTT.

The chain uses TRBV7-9 and TRBJ2-7; TRBD1 aligns across 8 bases. V lost 5 bases to trimming and J lost 3 bases; unmatched junction nucleotides: 9. The CDR3 runs 15 residues. CDR1 is SEHNR, CDR2 FQNEAQ, per germline (reference sequence). Written as DNA, the CDR3 is TGTGCCAGCAGCGTGGGACAGGTCGGGGGCTACGAGCAGTACTTC. Translation gives CASSVGQVGGYEQYF.

V and J are TRBV18 and TRBJ2-4; D remains unclear. V was cut by 7 bases and J by 0 bases, with 7 bases left in between. The V gene's germline CDR1 is KGHSH and CDR2 LQKENI. The CDR3 loop spans 13 amino acids. The CDR3 DNA follows: TGTGCCAGCTGGGATGTAGCCAAAAACATTCAGTACTTC. Translating it yields CASWDVAKNIQYF. The entire variable domain, with the rest obtained from reference TRBV18 and TRBJ2-4, is as follows: NAGVMQNPRHLVRRRGQEARLRCSPMKGHSHVYWYRQLPEEGLKFMVYLQKENIIDESGMPKERFSAEFPKEGPSILRIQQVVRGDSAAYFCASWDVAKNIQYFGAGTRLSVL.

V gene TRBV4-3 combines with J gene TRBJ2-2, with D hard to call. The germline V gene has CDR1 LGHNA and CDR2 YSLEER. V gave up 1 base and J gave up 3 bases, with 6 bases separating them. The CDR3 extends over 14 amino acids. The CDR3 sequence is CASSQGSDTGELFF. DNA for the CDR3: TGCGCCAGCAGCCAAGGGTCGGACACCGGGGAGCTGTTTTTT.

The chain links TRBV4-2 to TRBJ2-3, with 9 nucleotides matching TRBD2. The CDR3 sequence is 20 residues long. Unmatched junction bases numbered 16, after V lost 0 bases and J lost 3 bases. Germline V lookup: CDR1 LGHNA, CDR2 YNFKEQ. In DNA, the CDR3 is TGTGCCAGCAGCCAAGAGGGGCAGGACGGTAGCGGGGGATGGACAGATACGCAGTATTTT. It specifies CASSQEGQDGSGGWTDTQYF.

This chain connects TRBV6-6 to TRBJ2-3, with D unresolved. Germline CDR1 is MNHNY and CDR2 is SVGAGI (reference sequence). The CDR3 is made up of 14 amino acids. Trimming stripped 1 base from V and 6 bases from J, with 11 bases between. CDR3 nucleotides: TGTGCCAGCAGTTACTTAATCCCCCAGGATACGCAGTATTTT. This sequence encodes CASSYLIPQDTQYF.

The chain combines TRBV28 with TRBJ2-3; TRBD2 agrees at 11 bases. This CDR3 has 15 residues. The V and J ends lost 7 bases and 3 bases, in that order; junction bases with no gene match: 6. Germline V CDR1 and CDR2: MDHEN, SYDVKM. The CDR3 sequence: CASKVTSGSTDTQYF. CDR3 in DNA: TGTGCCAGCAAGGTCACTAGCGGGAGTACAGATACGCAGTATTTT. Drawing the rest from reference TRBV28 and TRBJ2-3, the complete variable domain is DVKVTQSSRYLVKRTGEKVFLECVQDMDHENMFWYRQDPGLGLRLIYFSYDVKMKEKGDIPEGYSVSREKKERFSLILESASTNQTSMYLCASKVTSGSTDTQYFGPGTRLTVL.

This clone has only one observation. The V and J genes are TRBV5-1 and TRBJ1-5; TRBD1 matches at 7 bases. The CDR3 extends over 15 amino acids. CDR1 SGHRS and CDR2 YFSETQ come from the germline V gene. Trimming removed 4 bases from V and 5 bases from J; junction bases left unmatched: 9. The CDR3 DNA is TGCGCCAGCAGCCCGGGGGGGGACAGAGATCAGCCCCAGCATTTT. Protein sequence: CASSPGGDRDQPQHF.

This chain connects TRBV19 to TRBJ2-7; D might be TRBD2 (6 bases). CDR3 length equals 15 residues. CDR1 is LNHDA and CDR2 is SQIVND in the germline V gene (reference sequence). V lost 5 bases and J 2 bases, leaving 16 bases between the germline ends. The chain's CDR3 is CASSPRRESPYEQYF. The CDR3 bases are TGTGCCAGTAGTCCTCGGAGGGAGTCCCCCTACGAGCAGTACTTC.

V gene TRBV6-6 combines with J gene TRBJ2-1, with 7 bases fitting TRBD2. V dropped 6 bases and J dropped 9; count of bases not matched to a gene: 5. CDR3 length equals 12 residues. Germline lookup yields CDR1 MNHNY and CDR2 SVGAGI (reference sequence). CDR3 coding DNA: TGTGCCAGCAGGGGAGGGGTCGGTGAGCAGTTCTTC. Amino acid sequence: CASRGGVGEQFF.

The V gene is TRBV5-1, the J gene TRBJ2-7; D not resolved. CDR1 and CDR2 from the germline V gene are SGHRS and YFSETQ. The CDR3 totals 13 residues. V was clipped by 5 bases and J by 2 bases, with 11 bases between them. The CDR3 bases are TGCGCCAGCAGTTTTGGGATTGCCTACGAGCAGTACTTC. It translates to CASSFGIAYEQYF.

This chain's CDR3 is CASSVARGREDSYEQYF. CDR3 nucleotides: TGTGCCAGCAGCGTAGCTAGGGGACGGGAGGACTCCTACGAGCAGTACTTC. The V and J genes are TRBV9 and TRBJ2-7; 7 positions match TRBD2. The V and J ends lost 0 bases and 0 bases, in that order; junction bases with no gene match: 9. The CDR3 totals 17 residues. The germline V gene encodes CDR1 SGDLS and CDR2 YYNGEE.

The chain employs TRBV7-6 and TRBJ2-7; TRBD2 agrees at 7 bases. After removal of 1 base from V and 2 bases from J, the junction contained 8 bases not matched to a gene. Germline CDR1 is SGHVS and CDR2 is FNYEAQ. The CDR3 sequence is 16 residues long. CDR3 sequence (DNA): TGTGCCAGCAGCTTAGAGTCGGGGGGTGGGGCCTACGAGCAGTACTTC. Encoded protein: CASSLESGGGAYEQYF.

Only a few counts were recorded for this clone. This chain joins TRBV7-3 and TRBJ2-3; TRBD1 is a possible D gene (5 bases). Trimming stripped 0 bases from V and 1 base from J, with 8 bases between. Germline loops: CDR1 SGHTA, CDR2 FQGTGA. The CDR3 is 15 amino acids. CDR3 nucleotide sequence: TGTGCCAGCAGCTTAACAGGGGCGCGCACAGATACGCAGTATTTT. Its translation is CASSLTGARTDTQYF.

The chain is built from TRBV19 and TRBJ2-1; D gene uncertain. Trimming took 1 base from V and 9 from J, leaving 10 bases between them. This CDR3 has 13 residues. The germline gives CDR1 LNHDA, CDR2 SQIVND (reference sequence). CDR3 sequence (DNA): TGTGCCAGTAGTATAGGACCAGGAACTGAGCAGTTCTTC. Amino acids: CASSIGPGTEQFF.

The V and J genes are TRBV4-2 and TRBJ2-5, with TRBD2 as a possible D gene (5 bases). The V and J ends lost 1 base and 1 base respectively, with 7 bases between them. Germline-derived CDR1 and CDR2 are LGHNA and YNFKEQ. CDR3 length: 14 amino acids. The CDR3 here is CASSQVDSQETQYF. The CDR3 bases are TGTGCCAGCAGCCAAGTGGACTCCCAAGAGACCCAGTACTTC.

This sequence joins TRBV29-1 and TRBJ2-3; 11 bases match TRBD2. Germline CDR1 reads SQVTM; CDR2 reads ANQGSEA. V gave up 6 bases and J gave up 6 bases; unmatched junction bases: 11. The CDR3 runs to 15 residues. This CDR3 is CSVAPLAGGEDTQYF. As DNA, the CDR3 is TGCAGCGTCGCACCCTTAGCGGGGGGGGAGGATACGCAGTATTTT.

J is TRBJ1-1 and V is TRBV6-6; weak D call: TRBD1 (6 bases). V lost 2 bases and J 0 bases, leaving 10 bases between the germline ends. The CDR3 covers 15 residues. Germline CDR1 MNHNY, CDR2 SVGAGI (reference sequence). The CDR3: CASSYGTRMNTEAFF. The CDR3, as DNA: TGTGCCAGCAGTTACGGGACAAGGATGAACACTGAAGCTTTCTTT.

This chain uses TRBV4-2 with TRBJ2-5, with a weak D call TRBD2 (5 bases). Trimming removed 0 bases at V and 5 bases at J, with 13 bases between. Germline V gene sequence: CDR1 LGHNA, CDR2 YNFKEQ. The CDR3 consists of 15 residues. CDR3 region: CASSQDYGEMETQYF. The CDR3 coding sequence is TGTGCCAGCAGCCAAGACTATGGGGAGATGGAGACCCAGTACTTC.

This clone appeared a few times. The J gene is TRBJ2-2, the V gene TRBV28; D is undetermined. Trimming cost V 10 bases and J 1 base, with 16 bases left between them. Germline loops: CDR1 MDHEN, CDR2 SYDVKM. This CDR3 has 15 residues. CDR3 sequence reads: CATTTSQLNTGELFF. In nucleotides, the CDR3 is TGTGCCACAACAACTTCCCAACTGAACACCGGGGAGCTGTTTTTT.

This clone was detected once. The chain couples TRBV2 to TRBJ2-7; maybe TRBD2 (6 bases). The CDR3 totals 14 residues. Germline lookup yields CDR1 SNHLY and CDR2 FYNNEI. V lost 6 bases to trimming and J lost 2 bases, with 14 bases between them. CDR3 protein: CASRTGLLAYEQYF. The CDR3 region has the DNA TGTGCCAGCAGGACGGGACTTCTGGCCTACGAGCAGTACTTC.

This clone was recorded at least ten times. At one end, the junction sequence differs from germline, possibly due to a read error. The chain couples TRBV5-4 to TRBJ2-3; TRBD1 is a possible D gene (6 bases). The CDR3 covers 16 residues. Looked up from germline, CDR1 is SGHNT and CDR2 is YYREEE (reference sequence). The CDR3 sequence is CASTLDPGQLPDTQYF. For the CDR3, the DNA is TGTGCCAGCACCTTGGACCCGGGACAACTCCCAGATACGCAGTATTTT.

The chain joins TRBV4-1 to TRBJ2-7; D tentatively reads TRBD1 or TRBD2 (7 bases each). Between the trimmed V and J ends, which lost 0 bases and 5 bases, there was a span of 14 bases. Germline CDR1 and CDR2: MGHRA and YSYEKL. The CDR3 loop spans 15 amino acids. CDR3: CASSQDREGADEQYF. The CDR3 DNA sequence: TGCGCCAGCAGCCAAGATAGGGAGGGGGCGGACGAGCAGTACTTC.